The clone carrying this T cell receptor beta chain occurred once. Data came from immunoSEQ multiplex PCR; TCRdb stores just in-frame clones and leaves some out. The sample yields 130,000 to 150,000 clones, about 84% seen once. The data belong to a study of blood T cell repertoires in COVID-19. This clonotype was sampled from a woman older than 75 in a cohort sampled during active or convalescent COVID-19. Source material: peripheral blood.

CDR3 DNA: TGTGCCAGCAGCCAGCGCGGCGAGGCCGGGGAGCTGTTTTTT. Translation: CASSQRGEAGELFF. The rearrangement uses TRBV3-1 (or the pseudogene TRBV3-2) and TRBJ2-2; D gene unclear. V was cut by 3 bases and J by 6 bases, with 11 bases left in between. This CDR3 has 14 amino acids. Per the germline V gene, CDR1 is LGHDT and CDR2 is YNNKEL (reference sequence).